Presented here are 14 T cell receptor beta chains from one specimen sequenced in a study of radiotherapy plus CTLA-4 blockade in lung cancer. Assay used: immunoSEQ multiplex PCR; TCRdb lists only in-frame clones, some missing. This table has some 70,000 clones, roughly 78% appearing once. The starting material was peripheral blood, obtained from a patient treated with radiotherapy plus ipilimumab. The receptors were gathered from a human donor with non-small cell lung cancer who had a complete response to radiotherapy plus ipilimumab.

The V call is TRBV7-8, the J call TRBJ1-1, with TRBD1 as a possible D gene (5 bases). Trimming took off 1 base at V and 5 bases at J, with 11 bases between the two ends. The CDR3 runs to 14 residues. The germline V gene has CDR1 SGHVS and CDR2 FQNEAQ. The CDR3 nucleotides read TGTGCCAGCAGCTTAGAACTAGGGGCGACTGAAGCTTTCTTT. It codes for CASSLELGATEAFF.

The rearrangement joins TRBV5-4 to TRBJ1-3; D is uncertain. Trimming left V 4 bases short and J 0 bases short, with 5 bases between. There are 13 residues in the CDR3. CDR1 is SGHNT, CDR2 YYREEE, per germline (reference sequence). The CDR3 DNA reads as TGTGCCAGCAGCCCGAGCTCTGGAAACACCATATATTTT. It specifies CASSPSSGNTIYF. Full variable domain (missing parts from reference TRBV5-4 and TRBJ1-3): ETGVTQSPTHLIKTRGQQVTLRCSSQSGHNTVSWYQQALGQGPQFIFQYYREEENGRGNFPPRFSGLQFPNYSSELNVNALELDDSALYLCASSPSSGNTIYFGEGSWLTVV.

In its sample, this clone was seen a few times. In DNA, the CDR3 is TGTGCCAGCAGCTTAGGGATGACAGGGTCCGGCTACACCTTC. Protein sequence: CASSLGMTGSGYTF. V and J are TRBV7-9 and TRBJ1-2; the match to TRBD1 covers 7 bases. The CDR3 totals 14 residues. Trimming at V came to 1 base and at J to 8 bases, leaving 7 bases not matched to a gene. Germline loops: CDR1 SEHNR, CDR2 FQNEAQ (reference sequence).

The chain joins TRBV5-1 to TRBJ2-3; 9 bases agree with TRBD1. CDR1 SGHRS and CDR2 YFSETQ come from the germline V gene. V gave up 0 bases and J gave up 3 bases; unmatched junction bases: 2. CDR3 length: 15 residues. CDR3: CASSLGDRDTDTQYF. The CDR3 DNA reads TGCGCCAGCAGCTTGGGGGACAGGGATACAGATACGCAGTATTTT.

The rearrangement joins TRBV7-9 to TRBJ1-1; D possibly corresponds to TRBD1 (6 bases). Per germline, CDR1 SEHNR and CDR2 FQNEAQ (reference sequence). The length of the CDR3 is 12 residues. V gave up 4 bases and J gave up 4 bases, with 7 bases separating them. CDR3: CASSSRGTEAFF. As DNA, the CDR3 is TGTGCCAGCAGCTCCAGGGGCACTGAAGCTTTCTTT.

The chain links TRBV30 to TRBJ2-7, with 7 bases lining up with TRBD1. V dropped 3 bases and J dropped 4; count of bases not matched to a gene: 9. Germline V gives CDR1 GTSNPN, CDR2 SVGIG (reference sequence). The CDR3 is made up of 14 amino acids. The CDR3 nucleotides are TGTGCCTGGAGACCAGGGGGATCTAAATACGAGCAGTACGTC. Protein sequence: CAWRPGGSKYEQYV.

This clone was picked up a small number of times. The chain is built from TRBV27 and TRBJ2-1; 7 bases fit TRBD2. V lost 7 bases, J lost 7 bases, and 10 bases stayed unmatched. The CDR3 loop spans 14 amino acids. Germline V CDR1 and CDR2: MNHEY, SMNVEV (reference sequence). CDR3: CASIPWGGRNEQFF. CDR3 in DNA: TGTGCCAGCATTCCTTGGGGGGGGAGGAATGAGCAGTTCTTC.

This clone has only one observation. The CDR3 DNA is TGTGCCAGCAGCGACAGGGTCGGACAGCCCCAGCATTTT. Its protein is CASSDRVGQPQHF. The V gene is TRBV6-5, the J gene TRBJ1-5, with 7 bases fitting TRBD1. The length of the CDR3 is 13 residues. Germline trimming cut 6 bases from V and 7 bases from J; bases unmatched to any gene: 6. Per germline, CDR1 MNHEY and CDR2 SVGAGI.

V gene TRBV5-1 combines with J gene TRBJ2-2; D is possibly TRBD1 (6 bases). Germline V gives CDR1 SGHRS, CDR2 YFSETQ. The ends were cut back, 0 bases at V and 1 base at J, with 13 bases in the middle. CDR3 length: 17 amino acids. The CDR3 DNA is TGCGCCAGCAGCTTGGAGAAACAGGGTCTGAACACCGGGGAGCTGTTTTTT. It is translated as CASSLEKQGLNTGELFF.

This clone was counted between two and nine times. V is TRBV29-1 and J is TRBJ2-3; TRBD2 matches 9 bases. The CDR3 runs to 15 residues. The V segment lost 7 bases and the J segment 4 bases; nucleotides outside the gene matches: 12. Germline V gene sequence: CDR1 SQVTM, CDR2 ANQGSEA. The CDR3 sequence is CSGLWLAGIADTQYF. Here the CDR3 DNA reads TGCAGCGGCCTTTGGCTAGCGGGAATTGCAGATACGCAGTATTTT.

This CDR3 reads CASSPTGAGDVNEQFF. The CDR3, as DNA: TGTGCCAGCAGCCCAACTGGGGCGGGAGATGTTAATGAGCAGTTCTTC. The chain is built from TRBV5-8 and TRBJ2-1, with 7 positions matching TRBD2. The CDR3 is 16 residues long. V lost 4 bases and J lost 7; bases outside the gene matches: 14. The germline CDR1 and CDR2 sequences are SGHTS and YDEGEE.

The table lists this clone with a count of one. V usage is TRBV7-2 and J usage is TRBJ2-5; 9 positions agree with TRBD1. The CDR3 has 15 residues. The J segment lost 0 bases and the V segment lost 5 bases, leaving 4 bases of the junction unmatched. Germline V gene data show CDR1 as SGHTA and CDR2 as FQGNSA. In DNA, the CDR3 is TGTGCCAGCAGCCGGGACAGGGTGTACCAAGAGACCCAGTACTTC. Translation gives CASSRDRVYQETQYF.

Only a few counts were recorded for this clone. The chain links TRBV18 to TRBJ1-5, with TRBD1 as a possible D gene (5 bases). This CDR3 region has 13 residues. Germline V CDR1 and CDR2: KGHSH, LQKENI. Trimming took 6 bases from V and 3 from J, leaving 9 bases between them. The CDR3 protein is CASSLGTNQPQHF. The CDR3 nucleotides read TGTGCCAGCTCGCTCGGGACCAATCAGCCCCAGCATTTT.

The CDR3 sequence is CASSPGTRHTDTQYF. CDR3 coding DNA: TGTGCCAGTAGTCCTGGGACTAGACACACAGATACGCAGTATTTT. The chain combines TRBV19 with TRBJ2-3, with TRBD2 identical over 8 bases. CDR3 length: 15 amino acids. CDR1 is LNHDA, CDR2 SQIVND, per germline (reference sequence). J gave up 2 bases and V 5 bases, and 6 bases lay outside the gene matches.